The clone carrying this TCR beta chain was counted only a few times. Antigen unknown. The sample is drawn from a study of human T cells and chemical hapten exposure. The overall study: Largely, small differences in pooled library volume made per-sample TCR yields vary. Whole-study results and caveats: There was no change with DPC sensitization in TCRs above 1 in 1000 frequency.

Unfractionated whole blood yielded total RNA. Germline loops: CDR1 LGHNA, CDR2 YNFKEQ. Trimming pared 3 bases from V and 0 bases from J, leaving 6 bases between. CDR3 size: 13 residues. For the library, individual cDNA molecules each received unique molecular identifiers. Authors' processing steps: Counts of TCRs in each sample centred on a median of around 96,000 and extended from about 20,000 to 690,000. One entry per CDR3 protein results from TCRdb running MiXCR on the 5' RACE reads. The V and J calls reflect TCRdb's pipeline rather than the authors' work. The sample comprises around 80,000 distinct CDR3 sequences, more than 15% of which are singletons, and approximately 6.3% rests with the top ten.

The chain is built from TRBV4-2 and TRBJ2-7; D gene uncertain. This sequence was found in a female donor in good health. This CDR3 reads CASSQVPSYEQYF. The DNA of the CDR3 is TGTGCCAGCAGCCAGGTTCCCTCCTACGAGCAGTACTTC.